This T cell receptor beta chain was found in a study of shared clonotypes between healthy human individuals. Study observations and caveats: Naive subsets typically showed greater estimated richness than memory subsets.

The study separated CD4+ cells into CD45RA+ naive and CD45RA-negative memory subsets. To note about this clone: The antigen remains undetermined.

Replicate PCRs for sorted subsets used approximately 190 ng DNA; this equaled 25,000 to 30,000 T cell genomes. Sequencing used immunoSEQ multiplex PCR; TCRdb keeps in-frame clones, though not all of them. This table has about a million clones, more than 60% appearing once. Germline V gene sequence: CDR1 SGHAT, CDR2 FQNNGV. V dropped 5 bases and J dropped 4; count of bases not matched to a gene: 6. There are 14 residues in the CDR3. The sequenced material came from memory CD4+ T cells sorted from blood. As for subset: CD45RA-negative fraction. The sequence was collected from a man in his late teens or twenties in good health. This chain joins TRBV11-2 and TRBJ1-1, with TRBD1 matching over 8 bases. The CDR3 DNA is TGTGCCAGCAGCCAGGGGGCTCGAGGCACTGAAGCTTTCTTT. This sequence encodes CASSQGARGTEAFF.